This T cell receptor (beta chain) was sequenced in a study of blood T cell repertoires in COVID-19. Study details: Some COVID-19 samples were acute and others convalescent; all came from the United States, Italy and Spain. PBMCs, B-cell-depleted T cells, or T cells provided the cDNA or gDNA that made up the material.

Original processing notes: Cell counts per sample came from amplifying reference gene primers. Profiling relied on immunoSEQ multiplex PCR, and the TCRdb table lists in-frame clones only, not all of them. V, J and clone size derive from that table, while D and trimming were established from the DNA sequence. Among about 160,000 clones listed, over 70% were seen once. Input material: peripheral blood. This TCR derives from a man of 80 years or more with acute or convalescent COVID-19.

The CDR3 spells CASSLSGGNTGELFF. The CDR3 coding sequence is TGCGCCAGCAGCTTGAGCGGGGGGAACACCGGGGAGCTGTTTTTT. The rearrangement links TRBV5-1 to TRBJ2-2; TRBD2 matches 8 bases. Germline V gene sequence: CDR1 SGHRS, CDR2 YFSETQ. This CDR3 contains 15 residues. The trim removed 1 base at V and 1 base at J, leaving 0 bases unmatched.